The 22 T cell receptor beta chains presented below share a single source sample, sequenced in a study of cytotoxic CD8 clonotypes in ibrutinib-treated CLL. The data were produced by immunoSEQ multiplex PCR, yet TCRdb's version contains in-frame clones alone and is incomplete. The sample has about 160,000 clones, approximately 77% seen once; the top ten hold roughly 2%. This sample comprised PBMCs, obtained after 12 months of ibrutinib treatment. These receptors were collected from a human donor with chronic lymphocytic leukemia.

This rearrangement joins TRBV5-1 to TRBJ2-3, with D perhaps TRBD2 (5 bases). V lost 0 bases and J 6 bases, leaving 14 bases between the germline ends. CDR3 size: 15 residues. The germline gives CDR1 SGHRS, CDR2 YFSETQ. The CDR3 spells CASSLVGLATDTQYF. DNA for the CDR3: TGCGCCAGCAGCTTGGTGGGCCTAGCAACCGATACGCAGTATTTT.

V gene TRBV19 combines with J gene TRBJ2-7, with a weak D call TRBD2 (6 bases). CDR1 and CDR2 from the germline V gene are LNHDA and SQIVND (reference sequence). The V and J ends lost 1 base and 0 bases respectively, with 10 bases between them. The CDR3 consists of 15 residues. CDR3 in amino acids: CASSIGAGPSYEQYF. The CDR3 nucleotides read TGTGCCAGTAGTATAGGGGCGGGGCCCTCCTACGAGCAGTACTTC.

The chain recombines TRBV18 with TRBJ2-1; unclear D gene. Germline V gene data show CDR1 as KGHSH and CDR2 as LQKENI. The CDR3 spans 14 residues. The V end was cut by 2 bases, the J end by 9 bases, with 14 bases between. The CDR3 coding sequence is TGTGCCAGCTCACCAGCCACCACCTTAGGTGAGCAGTTCTTC. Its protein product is CASSPATTLGEQFF.

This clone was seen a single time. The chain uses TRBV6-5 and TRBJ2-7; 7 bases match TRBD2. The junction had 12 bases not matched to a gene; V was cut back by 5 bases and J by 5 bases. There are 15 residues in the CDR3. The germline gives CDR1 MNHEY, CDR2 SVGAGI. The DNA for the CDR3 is TGTGCCAGCAGTGGCATAGGGAGGGGTGGTGACGAGCAGTACTTC. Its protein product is CASSGIGRGGDEQYF.

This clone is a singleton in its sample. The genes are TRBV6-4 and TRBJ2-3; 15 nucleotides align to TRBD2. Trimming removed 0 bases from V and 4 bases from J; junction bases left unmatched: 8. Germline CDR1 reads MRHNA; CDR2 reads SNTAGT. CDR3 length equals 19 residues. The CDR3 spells CASSDSTGTSGGLSDTQYF. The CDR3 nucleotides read TGTGCCAGCAGTGACTCGACTGGGACTAGCGGGGGGTTATCAGATACGCAGTATTTT.

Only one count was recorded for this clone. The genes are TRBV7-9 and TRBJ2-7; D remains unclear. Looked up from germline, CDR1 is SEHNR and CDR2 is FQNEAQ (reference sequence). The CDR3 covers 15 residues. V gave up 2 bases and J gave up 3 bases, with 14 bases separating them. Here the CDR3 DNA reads TGTGCCAGCAGCTTATCCGACTTGCGCTTCTACGAGCAGTACTTC. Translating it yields CASSLSDLRFYEQYF.

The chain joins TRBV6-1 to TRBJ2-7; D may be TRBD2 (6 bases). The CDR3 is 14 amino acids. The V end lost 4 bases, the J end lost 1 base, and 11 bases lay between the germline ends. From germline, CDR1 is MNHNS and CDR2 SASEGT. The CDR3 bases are TGTGCCAGCAGTGCGGGACTTCCTTCCTACGAGCAGTACTTC. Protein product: CASSAGLPSYEQYF.

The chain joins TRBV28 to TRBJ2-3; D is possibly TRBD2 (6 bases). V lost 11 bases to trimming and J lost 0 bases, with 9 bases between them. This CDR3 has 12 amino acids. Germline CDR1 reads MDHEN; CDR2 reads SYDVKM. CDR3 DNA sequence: TGTGCCTCCGGGGGTAGCACAGATACGCAGTATTTT. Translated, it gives CASGGSTDTQYF.

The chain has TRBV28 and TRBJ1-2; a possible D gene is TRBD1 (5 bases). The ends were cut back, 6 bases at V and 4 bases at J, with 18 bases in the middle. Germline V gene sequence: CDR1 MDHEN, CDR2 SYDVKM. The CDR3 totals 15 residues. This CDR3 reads CASRKPGGGGYGYTF. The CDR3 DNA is TGTGCCAGCAGAAAACCCGGGGGGGGAGGCTATGGCTACACCTTC.

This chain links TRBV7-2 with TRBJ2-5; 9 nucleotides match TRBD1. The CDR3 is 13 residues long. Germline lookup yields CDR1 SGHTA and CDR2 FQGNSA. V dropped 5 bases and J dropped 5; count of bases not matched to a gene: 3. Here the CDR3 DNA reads TGTGCCAGCAGCCGGGACAGGGAGGAGACCCAGTACTTC. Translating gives CASSRDREETQYF.

CDR3 in DNA: TGTGCCAGCAGCCTCGACAGGGGTAGCACAGATACGCAGTATTTT. This sequence encodes CASSLDRGSTDTQYF. The chain is built from TRBV4-2 and TRBJ2-3; 8 bases fit TRBD1. Germline CDR1 LGHNA, CDR2 YNFKEQ. The CDR3 is 15 amino acids. V trimming: 4 bases; J trimming: 0 bases; junction bases outside the gene matches: 3.

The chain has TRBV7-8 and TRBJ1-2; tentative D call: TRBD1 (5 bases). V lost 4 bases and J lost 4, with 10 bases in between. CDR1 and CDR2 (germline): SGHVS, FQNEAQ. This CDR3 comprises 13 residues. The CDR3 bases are TGTGCCAGCAGCTCAGGGATAATCTATGGCTACACCTTC. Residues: CASSSGIIYGYTF.

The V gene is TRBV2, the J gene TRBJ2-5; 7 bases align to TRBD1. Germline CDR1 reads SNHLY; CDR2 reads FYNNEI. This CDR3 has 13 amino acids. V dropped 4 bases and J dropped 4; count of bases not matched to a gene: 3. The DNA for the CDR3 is TGTGCCAGCAGTGTTGACAGGGCAGAGACCCAGTACTTC. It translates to CASSVDRAETQYF. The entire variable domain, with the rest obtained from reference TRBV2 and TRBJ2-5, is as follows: EPEVTQTPSHQVTQMGQEVILRCVPISNHLYFYWYRQILGQKVEFLVSFYNNEISEKSEIFDDQFSVERPDGSNFTLKIRSTKLEDSAMYFCASSVDRAETQYFGPGTRLLVL.

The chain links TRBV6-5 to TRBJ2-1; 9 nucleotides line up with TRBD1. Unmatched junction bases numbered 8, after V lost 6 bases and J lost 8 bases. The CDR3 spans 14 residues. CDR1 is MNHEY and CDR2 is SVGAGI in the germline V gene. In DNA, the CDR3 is TGTGCCAGCAGGGGACAGGGACGAGTGGATGAGCAGTTCTTC. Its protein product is CASRGQGRVDEQFF.

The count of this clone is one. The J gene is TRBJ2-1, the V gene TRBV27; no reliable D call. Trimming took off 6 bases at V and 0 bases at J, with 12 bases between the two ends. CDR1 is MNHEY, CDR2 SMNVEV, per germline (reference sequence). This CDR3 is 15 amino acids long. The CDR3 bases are TGTGCCAGCAGCCCTTCTCGGACCTCCTACAATGAGCAGTTCTTC. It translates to CASSPSRTSYNEQFF.

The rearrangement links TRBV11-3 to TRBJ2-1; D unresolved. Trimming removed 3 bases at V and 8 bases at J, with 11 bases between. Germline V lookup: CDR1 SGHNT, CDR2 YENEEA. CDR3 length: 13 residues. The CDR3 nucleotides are TGTGCCAGCAGCTTTAGGGAAGGCGATGAGCAGTTCTTC. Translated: CASSFREGDEQFF.

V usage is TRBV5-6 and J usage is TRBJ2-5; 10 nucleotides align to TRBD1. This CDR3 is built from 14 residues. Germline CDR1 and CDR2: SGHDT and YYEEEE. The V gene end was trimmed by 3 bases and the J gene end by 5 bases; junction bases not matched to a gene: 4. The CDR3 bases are TGTGCCAGCAGCTGGGACAGGGGAGAGGAGACCCAGTACTTC. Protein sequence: CASSWDRGEETQYF.

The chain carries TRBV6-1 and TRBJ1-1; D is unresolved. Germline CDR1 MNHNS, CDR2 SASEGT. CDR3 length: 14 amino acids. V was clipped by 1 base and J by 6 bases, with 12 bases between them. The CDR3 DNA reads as TGTGCCAGCAGTGAAGGATACAGACGTGCTGAAGCTTTCTTT. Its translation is CASSEGYRRAEAFF.

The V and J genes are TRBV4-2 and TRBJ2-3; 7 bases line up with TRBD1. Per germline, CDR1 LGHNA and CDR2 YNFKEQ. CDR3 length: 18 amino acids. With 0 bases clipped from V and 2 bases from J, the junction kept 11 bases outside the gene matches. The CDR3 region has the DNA TGTGCCAGCAGCCAAGATCGGCTGGCAGGGGGAAACACAGATACGCAGTATTTT. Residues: CASSQDRLAGGNTDTQYF.

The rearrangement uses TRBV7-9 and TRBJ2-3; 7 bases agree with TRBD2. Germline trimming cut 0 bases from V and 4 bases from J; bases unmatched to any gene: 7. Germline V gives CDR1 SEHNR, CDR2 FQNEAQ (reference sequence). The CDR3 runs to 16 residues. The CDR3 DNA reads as TGTGCCAGCAGCTTAGCGCGGGGGATGGCCGCAGATACGCAGTATTTT. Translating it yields CASSLARGMAADTQYF. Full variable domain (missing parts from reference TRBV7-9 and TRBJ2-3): DTGVSQNPRHKITKRGQNVTFRCDPISEHNRLYWYRQTLGQGPEFLTYFQNEAQLEKSRLLSDRFSAERPKGSFSTLEIQRTEQGDSAMYLCASSLARGMAADTQYFGPGTRLTVL.

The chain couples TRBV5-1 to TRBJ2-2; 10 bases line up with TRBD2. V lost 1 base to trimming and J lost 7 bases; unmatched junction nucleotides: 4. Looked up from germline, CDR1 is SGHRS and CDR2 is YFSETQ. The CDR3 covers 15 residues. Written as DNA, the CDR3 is TGCGCCAGCAGCTTGTCTACTAGCGGGGACGGGGAGCTGTTTTTT. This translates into CASSLSTSGDGELFF.

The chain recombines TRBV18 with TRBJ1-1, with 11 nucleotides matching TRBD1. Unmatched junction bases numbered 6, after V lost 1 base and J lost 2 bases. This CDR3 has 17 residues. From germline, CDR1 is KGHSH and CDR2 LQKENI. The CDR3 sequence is CASSPRTGGILNTEAFF. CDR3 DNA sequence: TGTGCCAGCTCACCACGGACAGGGGGCATCTTAAACACTGAAGCTTTCTTT.